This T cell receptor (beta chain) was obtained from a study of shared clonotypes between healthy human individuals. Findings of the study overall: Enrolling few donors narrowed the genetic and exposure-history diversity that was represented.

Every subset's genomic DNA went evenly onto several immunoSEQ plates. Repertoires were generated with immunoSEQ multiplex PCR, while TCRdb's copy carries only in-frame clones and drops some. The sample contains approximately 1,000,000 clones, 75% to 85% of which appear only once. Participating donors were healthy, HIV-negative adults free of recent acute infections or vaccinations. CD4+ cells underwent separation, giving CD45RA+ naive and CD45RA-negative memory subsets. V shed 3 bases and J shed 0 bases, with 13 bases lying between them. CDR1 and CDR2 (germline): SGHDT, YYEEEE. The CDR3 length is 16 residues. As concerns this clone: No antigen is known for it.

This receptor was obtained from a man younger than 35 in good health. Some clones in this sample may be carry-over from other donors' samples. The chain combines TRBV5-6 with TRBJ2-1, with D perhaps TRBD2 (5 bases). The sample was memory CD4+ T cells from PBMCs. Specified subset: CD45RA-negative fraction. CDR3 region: CASSYVGRGSYNEQFF. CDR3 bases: TGTGCCAGCAGCTACGTAGGACGGGGCTCCTACAATGAGCAGTTCTTC.